This T cell receptor (beta chain) was documented in a study of PD-L1 blockade in urothelial cancer. The wider study: Blood analysis was done at 3 weeks (second dose) and 6 weeks after treatment began.

Time point given: pretreatment peripheral blood. Each patient gave between 1 and 8 samples, pretreatment and on-treatment. Germline values: CDR1 MNHNY, CDR2 SVGAGI (reference sequence). V was clipped by 6 bases and J by 5 bases, with 14 bases between them. The CDR3 covers 13 residues. The protocol was immunoSEQ multiplex PCR, while the TCRdb copy is restricted to in-frame clones and leaves out a portion. Of around 82,000 clones listed, 84% are singletons. This clonotype was obtained from a man between 60 and 70 years old with urothelial cancer. This chain joins TRBV6-6 and TRBJ2-7, with D maybe TRBD2 (7 bases). Here the sequenced sample was PBMCs, taken around atezolizumab (anti-PD-L1) treatment. The CDR3, as DNA: TGTGCCAGCAGGCGAGTGGGGGGGCACGAGCAGTACTTC. Translated: CASRRVGGHEQYF.